This is a list of T cell receptor beta chains from one sample in a study of blood T cell repertoires in COVID-19. Sequencing used immunoSEQ multiplex PCR; TCRdb keeps in-frame clones, though not all of them. The sample has over 350,000 clones, approximately 90% seen once. The sequencing input was PBMCs or T cells enriched from blood (not recorded which). The receptors originated from a woman between 25 and 40 years old with acute COVID-19. CDR3s include the opening cysteine and the closing phenylalanine or tryptophan. The order of the fields is J gene, V gene, clone size, D gene, CDR3 DNA, CDR3 protein. The D gene is left open where the match is weak. Size values are once, few and many counts, or a class for expanded clones, and some rows have none.

j_gene: TRBJ2-7
v_gene: TRBV2
abundance: NA
d_gene: TRBD1
CDR3nt: TGTGCCAGCAGTGGGACAGGGGACCTCTCCTACGAGCAGTACTTC
CDR3aa: CASSGTGDLSYEQYF

j_gene: TRBJ2-4
v_gene: TRBV29-1
abundance: NA
d_gene: NA
CDR3nt: TGCAGCGCCGTCGACCCGGACAGAGTGAACATTCAGTACTTC
CDR3aa: CSAVDPDRVNIQYF

j_gene: TRBJ1-5
v_gene: TRBV2
abundance: NA
d_gene: NA
CDR3nt: TGTGCCAGCAGATTGGACAGAAATCAGCCCCAGCATTTT
CDR3aa: CASRLDRNQPQHF

j_gene: TRBJ2-7
v_gene: TRBV21-1
abundance: NA
d_gene: NA
CDR3nt: TGTGCCAGCAACAAAGGCCCAGGGGGCGCTTACGAGCAGTACTTC
CDR3aa: CASNKGPGGAYEQYF

j_gene: TRBJ1-2
v_gene: TRBV6-5
abundance: NA
d_gene: TRBD1
CDR3nt: TGTGCCAGCAGTTACGGGAGAGGGGGCGGTTTTGGCTACACCTTC
CDR3aa: CASSYGRGGGFGYTF

j_gene: TRBJ1-5
v_gene: TRBV5-6
abundance: NA
d_gene: TRBD1
CDR3nt: TGTGCCAGCAGCACCAAACCCGGGACAGGCAATCAGCCCCAGCATTTT
CDR3aa: CASSTKPGTGNQPQHF

j_gene: TRBJ2-6
v_gene: TRBV5-4
abundance: few
d_gene: TRBD2
CDR3nt: TGTGCCAGCAGCTTGGATCGGGGGGCTGGGGCCAACGTCCTGACTTTC
CDR3aa: CASSLDRGAGANVLTF

j_gene: TRBJ1-2
v_gene: TRBV7-8
abundance: NA
d_gene: NA
CDR3nt: TGTGCCAGCAGCTTAGCGTACGGAGGGTTGGGGCGGTTCACCTTC
CDR3aa: CASSLAYGGLGRFTF

j_gene: TRBJ1-2
v_gene: TRBV25-1
abundance: NA
d_gene: NA
CDR3nt: TGTGCCAGCAGTCAAGCAGGGGCACGAGCTAACTATGGCTACACCTTC
CDR3aa: CASSQAGARANYGYTF

j_gene: TRBJ2-1
v_gene: TRBV3-1/TRBV3-2
abundance: NA
d_gene: NA
CDR3nt: TGTGCCAGCAGCCCGATAGACACGGAAGAGCAGTTCTTC
CDR3aa: CASSPIDTEEQFF

j_gene: TRBJ2-1
v_gene: TRBV4-1
abundance: NA
d_gene: TRBD1
CDR3nt: TGCGCCAGCAGCGGTACAGGGGGCATGTCCTACAATGAGCAGTTCTTC
CDR3aa: CASSGTGGMSYNEQFF

j_gene: TRBJ2-2
v_gene: TRBV9
abundance: NA
d_gene: TRBD1
CDR3nt: TGTGCCAGCAGCGCGCGCAGGGGGACCGGGGAGCTGTTTTTT
CDR3aa: CASSARRGTGELFF

j_gene: TRBJ2-3
v_gene: TRBV28
abundance: NA
d_gene: NA
CDR3nt: TGTGCCAGCAGTTTAGGTCCCCTCGGAGGGACCCCGCGAGATACGCAGTATTTT
CDR3aa: CASSLGPLGGTPRDTQYF

j_gene: TRBJ2-2
v_gene: TRBV7-2
abundance: NA
d_gene: TRBD2
CDR3nt: TGTGCCAGCAGCTTAGGCGGGGGGAGCACCGGGGAGCTGTTTTTT
CDR3aa: CASSLGGGSTGELFF

j_gene: TRBJ2-7
v_gene: TRBV7-2
abundance: NA
d_gene: NA
CDR3nt: TGTGCCAGCAGCGAGCGTCTGAACGAGCAGTACTTC
CDR3aa: CASSERLNEQYF

j_gene: TRBJ2-2
v_gene: TRBV3-1/TRBV3-2
abundance: NA
d_gene: NA
CDR3nt: TGTGCCAGCAGCCGGGGGGCGAACACCGGGGAGCTGTTTTTT
CDR3aa: CASSRGANTGELFF

j_gene: TRBJ1-3
v_gene: TRBV15
abundance: NA
d_gene: NA
CDR3nt: TGTGCCACCAGCAGAGTAGGGGTCTCTGGAAACACCATATATTTT
CDR3aa: CATSRVGVSGNTIYF

j_gene: TRBJ1-1
v_gene: TRBV7-2
abundance: NA
d_gene: TRBD1
CDR3nt: TGTGCCAGCAGCCCACAGGCGGGACAGGGGTCGGGGAACACTGAAGCTTTCTTT
CDR3aa: CASSPQAGQGSGNTEAFF

j_gene: TRBJ2-1
v_gene: TRBV24-1
abundance: NA
d_gene: TRBD2
CDR3nt: TGTGCCACCAGTGATTCCGAACGGGGGGGCTGGAGTGAGCAGTTCTTC
CDR3aa: CATSDSERGGWSEQFF

j_gene: TRBJ1-4
v_gene: TRBV6-1
abundance: NA
d_gene: NA
CDR3nt: TGTGCCAGCAGTGAAAACGCGGGGGCGGTCGAAAAACTGTTTTTT
CDR3aa: CASSENAGAVEKLFF

j_gene: TRBJ1-6
v_gene: TRBV11-2
abundance: many
d_gene: TRBD1
CDR3nt: TGTGCCAGCAGCTCGGGGACAGGGTATAATTCACCCCTCCACTTT
CDR3aa: CASSSGTGYNSPLHF

j_gene: TRBJ2-5
v_gene: TRBV5-6
abundance: NA
d_gene: NA
CDR3nt: TGTGCCAGCAGCGCCATCGGTGGCGGCCAAGAGACCCAGTACTTC
CDR3aa: CASSAIGGGQETQYF

j_gene: TRBJ1-1
v_gene: TRBV5-6
abundance: NA
d_gene: NA
CDR3nt: TGTGCCAGCAGCCCCAGGACAATGCGCCCTGAAGCTTTCTTT
CDR3aa: CASSPRTMRPEAFF

j_gene: TRBJ1-2
v_gene: TRBV15
abundance: NA
d_gene: NA
CDR3nt: TGTGCCACCAGCAGCGGACAGCACTATGGCTACACCTTC
CDR3aa: CATSSGQHYGYTF

j_gene: TRBJ1-1
v_gene: TRBV15
abundance: NA
d_gene: NA
CDR3nt: TGTGCCACCAGCAGAGTTCCGGTGAACACTGAAGCTTTCTTT
CDR3aa: CATSRVPVNTEAFF